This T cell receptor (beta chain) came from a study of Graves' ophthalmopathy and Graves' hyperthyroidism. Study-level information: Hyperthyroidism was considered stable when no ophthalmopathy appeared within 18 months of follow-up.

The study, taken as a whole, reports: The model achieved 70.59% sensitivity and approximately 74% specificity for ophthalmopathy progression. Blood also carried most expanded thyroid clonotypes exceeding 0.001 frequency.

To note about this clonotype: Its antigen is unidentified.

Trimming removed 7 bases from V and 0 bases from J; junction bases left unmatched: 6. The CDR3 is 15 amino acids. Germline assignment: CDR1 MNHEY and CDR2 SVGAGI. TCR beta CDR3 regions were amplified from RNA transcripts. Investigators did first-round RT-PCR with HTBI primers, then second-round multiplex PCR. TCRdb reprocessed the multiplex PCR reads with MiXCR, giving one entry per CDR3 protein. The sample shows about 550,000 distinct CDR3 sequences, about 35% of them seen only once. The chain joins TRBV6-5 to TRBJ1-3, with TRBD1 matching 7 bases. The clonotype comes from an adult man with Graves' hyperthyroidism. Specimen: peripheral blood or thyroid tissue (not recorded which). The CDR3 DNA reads TGTGCCAGCAACCCACGGACAGGCTCTGGAAACACCATATATTTT. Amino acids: CASNPRTGSGNTIYF.